Detailed here is one TCR beta chain. Antigen: not known. Trimming pared 0 bases from V and 0 bases from J, leaving 6 bases between. The CDR3 spans 14 residues. CDR1 SGDLS and CDR2 YYNGEE come from the germline V gene. This specimen belongs to a study of radiation and T cells in renal cell carcinoma. Whole-study context: Nephrectomy followed 15 Gy stereotactic body radiation by 4 weeks. Findings of the study overall: Top tumor clonotypes rose in blood 2 weeks post-radiation, then contracted.

Time point of the sample: blood 2 weeks post-SBRT. Treatment given: 15 Gy SBRT to primary tumor, nephrectomy 4 weeks later. The tumor was a clear cell renal cell carcinoma. Clones were read by immunoSEQ multiplex PCR, and TCRdb kept only the in-frame ones, dropping some. Of around 120,000 clones detected, 80% to 90% appear once; the ten largest clones hold less than 2.5%. The specimen was blood, collected from a patient whose treatment included radiotherapy and nephrectomy. The receptor's source is a woman aged 55-75 years with renal cell carcinoma. This chain links TRBV9 with TRBJ1-1; D is ambiguous. The CDR3 protein is CASSVEQMNTEAFF. In nucleotides, the CDR3 is TGTGCCAGCAGCGTAGAGCAGATGAACACTGAAGCTTTCTTT.